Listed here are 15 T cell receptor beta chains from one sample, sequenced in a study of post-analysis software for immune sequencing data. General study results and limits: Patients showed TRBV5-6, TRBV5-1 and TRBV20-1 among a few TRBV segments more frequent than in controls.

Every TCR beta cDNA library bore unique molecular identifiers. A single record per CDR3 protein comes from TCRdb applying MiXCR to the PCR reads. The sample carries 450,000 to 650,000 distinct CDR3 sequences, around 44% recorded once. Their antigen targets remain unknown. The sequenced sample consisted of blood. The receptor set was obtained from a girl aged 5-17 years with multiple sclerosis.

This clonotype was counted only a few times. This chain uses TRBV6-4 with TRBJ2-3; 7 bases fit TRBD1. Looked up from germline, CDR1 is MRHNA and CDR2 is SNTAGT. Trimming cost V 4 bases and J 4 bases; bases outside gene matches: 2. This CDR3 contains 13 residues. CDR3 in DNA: TGTGCCAGCAGTGGACAGGGCTCAGATACGCAGTATTTT. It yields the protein CASSGQGSDTQYF.

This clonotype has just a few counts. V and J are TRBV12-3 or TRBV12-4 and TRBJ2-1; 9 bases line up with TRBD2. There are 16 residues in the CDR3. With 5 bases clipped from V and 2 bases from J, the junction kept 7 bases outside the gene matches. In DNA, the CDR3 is TGTGCCAGCAGTCCGAATAGCGGGGGACCCTACAATGAGCAGTTCTTC. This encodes CASSPNSGGPYNEQFF.

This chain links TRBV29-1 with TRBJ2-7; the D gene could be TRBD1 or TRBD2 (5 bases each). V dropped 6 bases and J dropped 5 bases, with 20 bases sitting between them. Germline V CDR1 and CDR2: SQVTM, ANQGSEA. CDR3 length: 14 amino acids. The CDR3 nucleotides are TGCAGCGTCCGGACGGTGGTAGGGACCCACGAGCAGTACTTC. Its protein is CSVRTVVGTHEQYF.

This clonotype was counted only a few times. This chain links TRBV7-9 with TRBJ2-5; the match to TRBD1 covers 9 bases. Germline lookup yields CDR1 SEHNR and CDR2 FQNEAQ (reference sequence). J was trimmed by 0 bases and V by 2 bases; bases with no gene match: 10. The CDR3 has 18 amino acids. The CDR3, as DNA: TGTGCCAGCAGCTTACCCTCTCGGGACAGGGTGTACCAAGAGACCCAGTACTTC. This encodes CASSLPSRDRVYQETQYF.

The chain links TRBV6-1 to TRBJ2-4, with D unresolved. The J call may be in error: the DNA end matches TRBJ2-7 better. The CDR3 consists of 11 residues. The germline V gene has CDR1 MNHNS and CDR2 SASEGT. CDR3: CASSIGPEQYF. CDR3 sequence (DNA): TGTGCCAGCAGTATCGGACCCGAGCAGTACTTC.

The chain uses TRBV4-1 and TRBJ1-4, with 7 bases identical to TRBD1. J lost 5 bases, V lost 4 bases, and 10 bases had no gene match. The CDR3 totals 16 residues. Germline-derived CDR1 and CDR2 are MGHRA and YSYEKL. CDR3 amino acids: CASSLLPGQPNEKLFF. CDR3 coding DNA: TGCGCCAGCAGCCTCTTACCGGGACAGCCGAATGAAAAACTGTTTTTT.

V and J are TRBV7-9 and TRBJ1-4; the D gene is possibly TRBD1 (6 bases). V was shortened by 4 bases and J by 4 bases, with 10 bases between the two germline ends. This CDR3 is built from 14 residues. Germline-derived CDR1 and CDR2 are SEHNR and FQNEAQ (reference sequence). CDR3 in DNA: TGTGCCAGCAGCTCGGACAGCTTTAATGAAAAACTGTTTTTT. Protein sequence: CASSSDSFNEKLFF. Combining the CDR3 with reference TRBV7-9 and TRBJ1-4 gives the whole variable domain DTGVSQNPRHKITKRGQNVTFRCDPISEHNRLYWYRQTLGQGPEFLTYFQNEAQLEKSRLLSDRFSAERPKGSFSTLEIQRTEQGDSAMYLCASSSDSFNEKLFFGSGTQLSVL.

CDR3 sequence reads: CASSLTGIRAAFF. The CDR3 nucleotides are TGCGCCAGCAGCTTGACCGGAATCCGGGCAGCTTTCTTT. The V and J genes are TRBV5-1 and TRBJ1-1, with D unresolved. V shed 1 base and J shed 10 bases, with 14 bases lying between them. Germline loops: CDR1 SGHRS, CDR2 YFSETQ. This CDR3 region has 13 residues.

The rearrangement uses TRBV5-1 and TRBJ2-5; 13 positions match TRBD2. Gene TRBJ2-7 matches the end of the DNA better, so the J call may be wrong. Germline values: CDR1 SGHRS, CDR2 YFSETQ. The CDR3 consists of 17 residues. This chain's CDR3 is CASSIGLAGAPAYEQYF. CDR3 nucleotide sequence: TGCGCCAGCAGCATAGGACTAGCGGGAGCTCCGGCGTACGAGCAGTACTTC.

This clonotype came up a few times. This CDR3 is CASRGHNIITGANVLTF. The CDR3 DNA follows: TGTGCCAGTCGGGGACACAACATAATCACTGGGGCCAACGTCCTGACTTTC. The chain is built from TRBV19 and TRBJ2-6; the D gene is possibly TRBD1 (6 bases). Germline V gene lookup returns CDR1 LNHDA and CDR2 SQIVND (reference sequence). The CDR3 sequence is 17 residues long. Between the trimmed V and J ends, which lost 8 bases and 2 bases, there was a span of 19 bases.

The chain's CDR3 is CASSAEGSYGYTF. DNA of the CDR3: TGCGCCAGCAGCGCGGAGGGGAGCTATGGCTACACCTTC. The genes are TRBV5-1 and TRBJ1-2; possibly TRBD1 for D (5 bases). V dropped 4 bases and J dropped 4 bases, with 11 bases sitting between them. The CDR3 length is 13 residues. Per the germline V gene, CDR1 is SGHRS and CDR2 is YFSETQ.

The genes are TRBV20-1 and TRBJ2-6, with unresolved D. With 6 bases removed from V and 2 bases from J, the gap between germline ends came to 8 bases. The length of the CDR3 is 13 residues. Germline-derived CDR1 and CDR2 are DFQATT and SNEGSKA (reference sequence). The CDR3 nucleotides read TGCAGTGCCAGTAGGGCTGGGGCCAACGTCCTGACTTTC. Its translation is CSASRAGANVLTF.

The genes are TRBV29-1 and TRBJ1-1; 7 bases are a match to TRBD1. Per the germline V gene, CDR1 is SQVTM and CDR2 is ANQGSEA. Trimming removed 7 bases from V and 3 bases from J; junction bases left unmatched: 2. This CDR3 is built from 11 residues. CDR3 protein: CSGGTDTEAFF. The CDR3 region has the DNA TGCAGCGGGGGGACAGACACTGAAGCTTTCTTT.

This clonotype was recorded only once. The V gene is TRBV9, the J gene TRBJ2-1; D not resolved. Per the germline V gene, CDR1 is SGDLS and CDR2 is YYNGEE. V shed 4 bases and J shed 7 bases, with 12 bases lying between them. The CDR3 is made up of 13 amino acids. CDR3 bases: TGTGCCAGCAGCCCAAATAGTGGGAATGAGCAGTTCTTC. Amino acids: CASSPNSGNEQFF.

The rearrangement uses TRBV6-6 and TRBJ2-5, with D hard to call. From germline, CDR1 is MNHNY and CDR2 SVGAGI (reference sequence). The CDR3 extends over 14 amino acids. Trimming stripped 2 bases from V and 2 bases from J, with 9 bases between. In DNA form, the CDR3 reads TGTGCCAGCAGTTACAATAGGGATCAAGAGACCCAGTACTTC. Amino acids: CASSYNRDQETQYF.